This TCR beta chain was observed in a study of siplizumab effects on memory and regulatory T cells. Regarding the study as a whole: Apparently key alloresponse contributors, naive T cells also seemed more diverse than memory cells.

V was pared by 3 bases and J by 4 bases, with 12 bases between. The CDR3 is made up of 14 amino acids. The germline gives CDR1 MNHNS, CDR2 SASEGT. Using immunoSEQ multiplex PCR, the repertoire was profiled, and TCRdb retains in-frame clones only, with some absent. This sample has about 100,000 clones; roughly nine tenths occur once, and the top ten carry about 1.1%. Note on this clone: The antigen remains unidentified.

V gene TRBV6-1 combines with J gene TRBJ1-1; no definite D call. The sample consisted of CD4+ T cells sorted from blood. The sequence was collected from a human donor in good health. The CDR3 DNA follows: TGTGCCAGCAGTGACCTCCAGGAGTCCACTGAAGCTTTCTTT. Translated: CASSDLQESTEAFF.